The 25 T cell receptor beta chains presented below share a single source sample, sequenced in a study of PD-1 blockade in classical Hodgkin lymphoma (TCRdb year 2020). The library relied on the immunoSEQ multiplex PCR assay. In TCRdb, the immuneACCESS table is reduced to in-frame sequences with V and J assigned. These tables do not hold every clone; where another copy was compared, an unresolved V gene accounts for under half, and the others remain unexplained. The sample table records 80,000 to 95,000 clones; 83% of these occur just once. Clones ranked in the top ten supply about 17% of the sample. The label giving this sample's time point can be read as: cycle 4 day 1 (C4D1), after five to seven weeks of nivolumab. All trial patients had relapsed after autologous stem cell transplantation, with cohorts A, B and C differing in prior brentuximab vedotin exposure. The sequencing here drew on peripheral blood mononuclear cells (PBMCs), taken before the fourth cycle of nivolumab. Source of these receptors: a human donor with classical Hodgkin lymphoma.

The rearrangement joins TRBV7-8 to TRBJ1-5; D not resolved. With 5 bases removed from V and 0 bases from J, the gap between germline ends came to 17 bases. Germline V gene lookup returns CDR1 SGHVS and CDR2 FQNEAQ. The CDR3 contains 17 residues. For the CDR3, the DNA is TGTGCCAGCAGCCCGTCCATCAGTAGCTATAGCAATCAGCCCCAGCATTTT. This encodes CASSPSISSYSNQPQHF. Variable domain in full (rest from reference TRBV7-8 and TRBJ1-5): GAGVSQSPRYKVAKRGQDVALRCDPISGHVSLFWYQQALGQGPEFLTYFQNEAQLDKSGLPSDRFFAERPEGSVSTLKIQRTQQEDSAVYLCASSPSISSYSNQPQHFGDGTRLSIL.

The chain combines TRBV4-1 with TRBJ1-5; tentatively, D is TRBD1 (5 bases). V was clipped by 3 bases and J by 4 bases, with 10 bases between them. This CDR3 is built from 14 residues. Germline V gene lookup returns CDR1 MGHRA and CDR2 YSYEKL. This CDR3 is CASSHHQGNQPQHF. The CDR3 nucleotides are TGCGCCAGCAGCCACCATCAGGGTAATCAGCCCCAGCATTTT.

This clone was recorded a few times. V usage is TRBV28 and J usage is TRBJ1-2, with TRBD1 as a possible D gene (6 bases). The V gene's germline CDR1 is MDHEN and CDR2 SYDVKM. The V gene lost 2 bases and the J gene lost 4 bases, with 14 bases spanning the gap. This CDR3 comprises 15 residues. The CDR3 nucleotides are TGTGCCAGCAGTTTAGGTACAGGGTACTCCTATGGCTACACCTTC. This translates into CASSLGTGYSYGYTF.

This clone was seen just once. The rearrangement joins TRBV5-1 to TRBJ2-1, with D hard to call. V was clipped by 0 bases and J by 8 bases, with 3 bases between them. The CDR3 has 11 amino acids. CDR1 is SGHRS and CDR2 is YFSETQ in the germline V gene. DNA of the CDR3: TGCGCCAGCAGCTTGGGGTATGAGCAGTTCTTC. Amino acids: CASSLGYEQFF.

V and J are TRBV15 and TRBJ2-1; tentative D call: TRBD1 (6 bases). The V gene's germline CDR1 is LNHNV and CDR2 YYDKDF (reference sequence). V lost 2 bases and J 4 bases, leaving 18 bases between the germline ends. The CDR3 loop spans 17 amino acids. The CDR3 spells CATSRPWGQGAYNEQFF. The CDR3 DNA reads TGTGCCACCAGCAGACCCTGGGGGCAGGGCGCGTACAATGAGCAGTTCTTC.

The CDR3 loop is CASRNMNAYGYTF. CDR3 sequence (DNA): TGTGCCAGCAGGAATATGAATGCCTATGGCTACACCTTC. The V and J genes are TRBV2 and TRBJ1-2; D remains unclear. This CDR3 has 13 residues. Looked up from germline, CDR1 is SNHLY and CDR2 is FYNNEI. The V end lost 6 bases, the J end lost 4 bases, and 12 bases lay between the germline ends.

The chain uses TRBV28 and TRBJ2-1, with TRBD2 matching 8 bases. The CDR3 loop spans 15 amino acids. Germline values: CDR1 MDHEN, CDR2 SYDVKM. The V and J ends lost 8 bases and 0 bases, in that order; junction bases with no gene match: 6. The CDR3: CASAPGGSSYNEQFF. CDR3 bases: TGTGCCAGCGCCCCGGGGGGGAGCTCCTACAATGAGCAGTTCTTC.

The J gene is TRBJ2-2, the V gene TRBV10-3, with 7 bases fitting TRBD1. CDR3 length equals 15 residues. The V and J ends lost 7 bases and 4 bases, in that order; junction bases with no gene match: 9. Germline assignment: CDR1 ENHRY and CDR2 SYGVKD. The CDR3 spells CAITTDRTFTGELFF. The CDR3 nucleotides read TGTGCCATCACTACGGACAGGACGTTCACCGGGGAGCTGTTTTTT.

V and J are TRBV5-1 and TRBJ2-1; either TRBD1 or TRBD2 may supply D (6 bases each). The CDR3 covers 13 residues. CDR1 is SGHRS and CDR2 is YFSETQ in the germline V gene. V lost 3 bases and J lost 9, with 13 bases in between. CDR3 sequence (DNA): TGCGCCAGCAGCTGGGGGCGGGGAGGTGAGCAGTTCTTC. The encoded protein is CASSWGRGGEQFF.

V gene TRBV5-1 combines with J gene TRBJ2-3; 10 positions agree with TRBD2. After removal of 4 bases from V and 0 bases from J, the junction contained 14 bases not matched to a gene. The length of the CDR3 is 19 residues. Germline CDR1 is SGHRS and CDR2 is YFSETQ. The CDR3 loop is CASSRLSGRDLTSTDTQYF. The DNA of the CDR3 is TGCGCCAGCAGCCGGCTGAGCGGGAGGGATCTCACTAGCACAGATACGCAGTATTTT.

The chain has TRBV28 and TRBJ2-2; D is ambiguous. The germline CDR1 and CDR2 sequences are MDHEN and SYDVKM. V dropped 3 bases and J dropped 2 bases, with 10 bases sitting between them. The CDR3 runs 15 residues. CDR3 residues: CASSFVGRNTGELFF. CDR3 DNA: TGTGCCAGCAGTTTTGTGGGTAGAAACACCGGGGAGCTGTTTTTT.

The V gene is TRBV2, the J gene TRBJ2-1; 8 nucleotides agree with TRBD2. Trimming took 6 bases from V and 8 from J; bases not matched to a gene: 3. The germline V gene has CDR1 SNHLY and CDR2 FYNNEI. The CDR3 runs 12 residues. The DNA of the CDR3 is TGTGCCAGCAGCCTACTAGCGGATGAGCAGTTCTTC. Protein sequence: CASSLLADEQFF.

The genes are TRBV18 and TRBJ2-2, with a weak D call TRBD1 (6 bases). This CDR3 contains 16 residues. V gave up 2 bases and J gave up 0 bases, with 10 bases separating them. Germline V gene lookup returns CDR1 KGHSH and CDR2 LQKENI. The CDR3: CASSPMQGTNTGELFF. The CDR3 DNA follows: TGTGCCAGCTCACCAATGCAGGGGACGAACACCGGGGAGCTGTTTTTT. The full variable domain, completed using reference TRBV18 and TRBJ2-2, is NAGVMQNPRHLVRRRGQEARLRCSPMKGHSHVYWYRQLPEEGLKFMVYLQKENIIDESGMPKERFSAEFPKEGPSILRIQQVVRGDSAAYFCASSPMQGTNTGELFFGEGSRLTVL.

This chain links TRBV30 with TRBJ1-4, with TRBD1 matching 8 bases. CDR3 length: 15 amino acids. Germline assignment: CDR1 GTSNPN and CDR2 SVGIG (reference sequence). Trimming took 1 base from V and 6 from J; bases not matched to a gene: 7. The CDR3 region is CAWSEGQGAHEKLFF. The CDR3 nucleotides are TGTGCCTGGAGTGAGGGGCAGGGGGCGCATGAAAAACTGTTTTTT.

This chain joins TRBV4-2 and TRBJ2-5, with TRBD1 as a possible D gene (6 bases). The CDR3 covers 17 residues. From germline, CDR1 is LGHNA and CDR2 YNFKEQ. The V end was cut by 3 bases, the J end by 4 bases, with 21 bases between. The CDR3 sequence is CASSQARAVLGGETQYF. The CDR3 DNA is TGTGCCAGCAGCCAGGCCAGGGCGGTTCTAGGGGGAGAGACCCAGTACTTC.

The rearrangement joins TRBV11-3 to TRBJ2-1; D is unclear. The germline V and J ends were trimmed by 3 bases and 6 bases, with 15 bases remaining between them. Germline V gene lookup returns CDR1 SGHNT and CDR2 YENEEA. The CDR3 has 15 amino acids. The CDR3 spells CASSFGRMNGNEQFF. The DNA for the CDR3 is TGTGCCAGCAGCTTTGGCAGGATGAACGGCAATGAGCAGTTCTTC.

To note about this clone: This sample includes further DNA sequences coding for the same CDR3. The rearrangement links TRBV27 to TRBJ2-1; no clear D. The germline CDR1 and CDR2 sequences are MNHEY and SMNVEV (reference sequence). Trimming pared 5 bases from V and 5 bases from J, leaving 10 bases between. The CDR3 runs 13 residues. The DNA for the CDR3 is TGTGCCAGCAGTCCTAGTGGGCACAATGAGCAGTTCTTC. Residues: CASSPSGHNEQFF.

This chain joins TRBV10-3 and TRBJ2-7; no clear D gene. Germline V gene data show CDR1 as ENHRY and CDR2 as SYGVKD. Trimming shortened V by 4 bases and J by 2 bases, and 9 bases separated the two germline ends. CDR3 size: 13 residues. The CDR3, as DNA: TGTGCCATCAGTGGTATCACTGCCTACGAGCAGTACTTC. Residues: CAISGITAYEQYF.

This chain links TRBV4-1 with TRBJ1-1; 8 nucleotides agree with TRBD1. Looked up from germline, CDR1 is MGHRA and CDR2 is YSYEKL. The ends lost 3 bases at V and 5 bases at J; junction bases unmatched: 11. This CDR3 spans 16 amino acids. CDR3 loop: CASSQGRQGARTEAFF. CDR3 in DNA: TGCGCCAGCAGCCAGGGCCGTCAGGGGGCGCGTACTGAAGCTTTCTTT.

The CDR3 DNA reads as TGTGCCAGCAGCTTAGGTCGGGGGGTCTCAGGAGAGACCCAGTACTTC. It codes for CASSLGRGVSGETQYF. The chain employs TRBV11-3 and TRBJ2-5; TRBD2 matches at 7 bases. The CDR3 covers 16 residues. V shed 1 base, J shed 4 bases, and the junction held 9 bases outside the gene matches. CDR1 SGHNT and CDR2 YENEEA come from the germline V gene.

The genes are TRBV7-9 and TRBJ2-7; 8 bases agree with TRBD1. V trimming: 4 bases; J trimming: 3 bases; junction bases outside the gene matches: 8. Germline V gene lookup returns CDR1 SEHNR and CDR2 FQNEAQ (reference sequence). This CDR3 has 15 amino acids. CDR3 amino acids: CASSSETGTGYEQYF. In nucleotides, the CDR3 is TGTGCCAGCAGCTCGGAAACAGGGACAGGCTACGAGCAGTACTTC.

The V and J genes are TRBV18 and TRBJ2-7; TRBD1 agrees at 9 bases. V lost 5 bases to trimming and J lost 6 bases; unmatched junction nucleotides: 8. The CDR3 totals 14 residues. The germline gives CDR1 KGHSH, CDR2 LQKENI. The CDR3 DNA is TGTGCCAGCTCATTGATACAGGGGGCGGGCGAGCAGTACTTC. Protein: CASSLIQGAGEQYF.

The chain combines TRBV19 with TRBJ1-3; no reliable D call. The CDR3 sequence is 15 residues long. Trimming removed 1 base at V and 0 bases at J, with 7 bases between. Germline V gives CDR1 LNHDA, CDR2 SQIVND (reference sequence). The chain's CDR3 is CASSIGRDSGNTIYF. CDR3 sequence (DNA): TGTGCCAGTAGTATAGGGCGGGACTCTGGAAACACCATATATTTT.

This clone has a single count. This sequence joins TRBV7-2 and TRBJ2-7, with D perhaps assigned TRBD1 or TRBD2 (5 bases each). Germline V gene sequence: CDR1 SGHTA, CDR2 FQGNSA. V gave up 5 bases and J gave up 0 bases, with 11 bases separating them. This CDR3 is built from 14 residues. CDR3 residues: CASSIRDGSYEQYF. DNA for the CDR3: TGTGCCAGCAGCATCCGGGACGGCTCCTACGAGCAGTACTTC.

The V and J genes are TRBV6-1 and TRBJ2-1; 7 nucleotides align to TRBD2. Trimming cost V 1 base and J 15 bases; bases outside gene matches: 6. The V gene's germline CDR1 is MNHNS and CDR2 SASEGT. The CDR3 extends over 12 amino acids. The CDR3 sequence is CASSEVGGSLFF. CDR3 in DNA: TGTGCCAGCAGTGAAGTGGGCGGGAGCCTGTTCTTC.